This entry describes one TCR beta chain. Method: immunoSEQ multiplex PCR; TCRdb's copy keeps in-frame clones and lacks some. The sample has approximately 250,000 clones, approximately 87% seen once. This specimen belongs to a study of blood T cell repertoires in COVID-19. The receptor was derived from a human donor in a cohort sampled during active COVID-19. Sequencing input: peripheral blood.

In DNA form, the CDR3 reads TGTGCCAGCAGCCGCAGACAGGTCTGGGGCTATGGCTACACCTTC. Protein product: CASSRRQVWGYGYTF. V usage is TRBV7-6 and J usage is TRBJ1-2, with D maybe TRBD1 (6 bases). Germline V CDR1 and CDR2: SGHVS, FNYEAQ. V dropped 5 bases and J dropped 4 bases, with 17 bases sitting between them. This CDR3 has 15 residues.